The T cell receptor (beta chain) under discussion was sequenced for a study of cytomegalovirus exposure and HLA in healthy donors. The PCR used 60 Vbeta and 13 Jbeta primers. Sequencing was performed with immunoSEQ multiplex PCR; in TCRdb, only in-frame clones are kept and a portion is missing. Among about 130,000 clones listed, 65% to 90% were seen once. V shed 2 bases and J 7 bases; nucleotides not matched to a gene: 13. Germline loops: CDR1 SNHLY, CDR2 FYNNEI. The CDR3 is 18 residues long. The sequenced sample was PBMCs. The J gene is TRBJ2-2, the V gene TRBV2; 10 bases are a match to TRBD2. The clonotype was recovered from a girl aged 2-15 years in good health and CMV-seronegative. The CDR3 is CASSEYSGGARAFGELFF. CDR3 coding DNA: TGTGCCAGCAGTGAATACAGCGGGGGGGCAAGAGCCTTCGGGGAGCTGTTTTTT.